The rows below give T cell receptor beta chains drawn from one sample of a study of OX40 agonist ivuxolimab in advanced cancers. Measured with immunoSEQ multiplex PCR; TCRdb has only the in-frame clones, and not every one. There are some 8,900 clones in the sample; around three quarters occur only once, and 25% to 30% lies in the top ten. The sample here was CD4+ or CD8+ T cells sorted from blood, taken in a trial of the OX40 agonist ivuxolimab. These receptors all stem from an adult with an advanced solid tumor such as melanoma, head and neck, liver or kidney cancer. The CDR3 runs from the conserved cysteine through the conserved F or W. The order of the fields is J gene, V gene, clone size, D gene, CDR3 DNA, CDR3 protein. A D gene is named only where the DNA matches it firmly. Clone size appears in some rows only: once, few, many, or a class for an expanded clone.

j_call: TRBJ2-3; v_call: TRBV5-1; clone_size: .; d_call: TRBD2; cdr3_nt: TGCGCCAGCAGCTTGGTCGGGAGGGCCTTAGATACGCAGTATTTT; cdr3_aa: CASSLVGRALDTQYF
j_call: TRBJ2-3; v_call: TRBV15; clone_size: .; d_call: .; cdr3_nt: TGTGCCACCAGCAGAGAGCGAGGGCCGACTAGCACAGATACGCAGTATTTT; cdr3_aa: CATSRERGPTSTDTQYF
j_call: TRBJ2-7; v_call: TRBV5-6; clone_size: .; d_call: .; cdr3_nt: TGTGCCAGCAGCTTGTTCGCTGGTAGCTACGAGCAGTACTTC; cdr3_aa: CASSLFAGSYEQYF
j_call: TRBJ2-1; v_call: TRBV6-1; clone_size: .; d_call: .; cdr3_nt: TGTGCCAGCAGTGAAGCGGGAGTGACCCATGAGCAGTTCTTC; cdr3_aa: CASSEAGVTHEQFF
j_call: TRBJ2-1; v_call: TRBV28; clone_size: medium-sized; d_call: TRBD2; cdr3_nt: TGTGCCAGCAGTTCCAGACTAGCGGGGCCCTTAAATGAGCAGTTCTTC; cdr3_aa: CASSSRLAGPLNEQFF
j_call: TRBJ2-2; v_call: TRBV9; clone_size: .; d_call: .; cdr3_nt: TGTGCCAGCAGCGACCCCCGGAGGATCGGGGGGAACACCGGGGAGCTGTTTTTT; cdr3_aa: CASSDPRRIGGNTGELFF
j_call: TRBJ1-1; v_call: TRBV27; clone_size: .; d_call: .; cdr3_nt: TGTGCCACCGGGGGGGGCCACACTGAAGCTTTCTTT; cdr3_aa: CATGGGHTEAFF
j_call: TRBJ2-1; v_call: TRBV19; clone_size: many; d_call: TRBD2; cdr3_nt: TGTGCCAGTAGTATGGGTAGCGGGAATCCCTACAATGAGCAGTTCTTC; cdr3_aa: CASSMGSGNPYNEQFF
j_call: TRBJ2-3; v_call: TRBV4-3; clone_size: .; d_call: TRBD2; cdr3_nt: TGCGCCAGCAGCCAAGATCCGCCAGCGGGGGGGCGTGGAACGCAGTATTTT; cdr3_aa: CASSQDPPAGGRGTQYF
j_call: TRBJ1-3; v_call: TRBV9; clone_size: few; d_call: .; cdr3_nt: TGTGCCAGCAGCGTAGTTGGGACGTTCGACTCTGGAAACACCATATATTTT; cdr3_aa: CASSVVGTFDSGNTIYF
j_call: TRBJ2-1; v_call: TRBV15; clone_size: .; d_call: TRBD1; cdr3_nt: TGTGCCACCAGCAGACGCATACAGGGGGGAGATGAGCAGTTCTTC; cdr3_aa: CATSRRIQGGDEQFF
j_call: TRBJ1-3; v_call: TRBV6-5; clone_size: few; d_call: .; cdr3_nt: TGTGCCAGCAGTTACTCTATACACCTAACTGGAAACACCATATATTTT; cdr3_aa: CASSYSIHLTGNTIYF
j_call: TRBJ2-1; v_call: TRBV28; clone_size: medium-sized; d_call: TRBD2; cdr3_nt: TGTGCCAGCAACGGAGCGGGGGACTACAATGAGCAGTTCTTC; cdr3_aa: CASNGAGDYNEQFF
j_call: TRBJ2-2; v_call: TRBV6-6; clone_size: .; d_call: TRBD2; cdr3_nt: TGTGCCAGCAGTTACTCGGGCGGGAGATATACCGGGGAGCTGTTTTTT; cdr3_aa: CASSYSGGRYTGELFF
j_call: TRBJ2-1; v_call: TRBV10-3; clone_size: .; d_call: .; cdr3_nt: TGTGCCATCAGTCTGTCCGAGGACAATGAGCAGTTCTTC; cdr3_aa: CAISLSEDNEQFF
j_call: TRBJ1-5; v_call: TRBV6-5; clone_size: .; d_call: .; cdr3_nt: TGTGCCAGCAGAAGAGAACAGCCCCAGCATTTT; cdr3_aa: CASRREQPQHF
j_call: TRBJ1-5; v_call: TRBV7-9; clone_size: .; d_call: TRBD1; cdr3_nt: TGTGCCAGCAGTTTGGACAGGGGGGGCAATCAGCCCCAGCATTTT; cdr3_aa: CASSLDRGGNQPQHF
j_call: TRBJ2-3; v_call: TRBV5-1; clone_size: .; d_call: .; cdr3_nt: TGCGCCAGCAGTCCCGGGACTCTTAGCACAGATACGCAGTATTTT; cdr3_aa: CASSPGTLSTDTQYF
j_call: TRBJ2-7; v_call: TRBV5-6; clone_size: .; d_call: TRBD1; cdr3_nt: TGTGCCAGCAGCTTGGTTAGGGCAGGGGGCAGAAACGAGCAGTACTTC; cdr3_aa: CASSLVRAGGRNEQYF
j_call: TRBJ1-2; v_call: TRBV7-9; clone_size: .; d_call: .; cdr3_nt: TGTGCCAGCAGCTTAGTAGGGGGAACTGGCTACACCTTC; cdr3_aa: CASSLVGGTGYTF
j_call: TRBJ1-1; v_call: TRBV5-4; clone_size: .; d_call: .; cdr3_nt: TGTGCCAGCAGCATATGGGGAGGTCTAACTGAAGCTTTCTTT; cdr3_aa: CASSIWGGLTEAFF
j_call: TRBJ2-7; v_call: TRBV7-7; clone_size: .; d_call: TRBD2; cdr3_nt: TGTGCCAGCAGCAGAACAGAAGGACTAGCGCCTTCCTACGAGCAGTACTTC; cdr3_aa: CASSRTEGLAPSYEQYF
j_call: TRBJ2-7; v_call: TRBV7-2; clone_size: .; d_call: TRBD1; cdr3_nt: TGTGCCAGCAGCTCGGACAGGGGAGGCTGGGGAACCTACGAGCAGTACTTC; cdr3_aa: CASSSDRGGWGTYEQYF
j_call: TRBJ2-3; v_call: TRBV4-1; clone_size: .; d_call: .; cdr3_nt: TGCGCCAGCAGCCAAGATACAGGGATAGGGCCATCAGATACGCAGTATTTT; cdr3_aa: CASSQDTGIGPSDTQYF
j_call: TRBJ2-5; v_call: TRBV2; clone_size: .; d_call: .; cdr3_nt: TGTGCCAGCAGTGAATGGGACGCAGTCCAAGAGACCCAGTACTTC; cdr3_aa: CASSEWDAVQETQYF